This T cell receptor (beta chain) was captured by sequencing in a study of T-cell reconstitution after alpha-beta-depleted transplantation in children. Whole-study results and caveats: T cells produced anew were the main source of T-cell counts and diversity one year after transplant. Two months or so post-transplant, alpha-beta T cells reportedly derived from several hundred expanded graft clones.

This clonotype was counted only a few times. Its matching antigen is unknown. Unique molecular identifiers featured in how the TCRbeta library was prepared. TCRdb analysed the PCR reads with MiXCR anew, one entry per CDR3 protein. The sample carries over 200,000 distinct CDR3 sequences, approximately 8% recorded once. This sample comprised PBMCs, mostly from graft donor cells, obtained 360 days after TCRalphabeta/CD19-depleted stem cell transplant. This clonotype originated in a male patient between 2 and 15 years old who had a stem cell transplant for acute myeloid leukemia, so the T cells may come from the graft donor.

The CDR3 region has the DNA TGCGCCAGCAGCCGGGACAGGAGATTAGAGACCCAGTACTTC. As protein: CASSRDRRLETQYF. V is TRBV4-1 and J is TRBJ2-5; TRBD1 aligns across 8 bases. Germline V gene data show CDR1 as MGHRA and CDR2 as YSYEKL. J gave up 4 bases and V 4 bases, and 5 bases lay outside the gene matches. There are 14 residues in the CDR3.